This T cell receptor (beta chain) appears in the sequencing data of a study of OX40 agonist ivuxolimab in advanced cancers. Study-level information: Ivuxolimab was delivered to patients intravenously every 2 weeks at doses spanning 0.01 to 10 mg/kg. Enrolled patients in dose escalation had cancers that were hepatocellular carcinoma, melanoma, renal cell or head and neck cancer. Study results and caveats: Relatively little clonal expansion, among the lowest observed, appeared in partial responders at 0.1-3.0 mg/kg.

In regard to this clone: The antigen is not known.

CDR3 length equals 14 residues. V shed 6 bases and J shed 5 bases, with 14 bases lying between them. The germline gives CDR1 MDHEN, CDR2 SYDVKM. Libraries were prepared by immunoSEQ multiplex PCR; TCRdb keeps only in-frame clonotypes and omits some of them. The table has over 20,000 clones, over 80% seen once. The V call is TRBV28, the J call TRBJ1-5; D not resolved. Sequenced here: CD4+ or CD8+ T cells sorted from blood, sampled in a trial of the OX40 agonist ivuxolimab. The origin of this receptor is an adult with an advanced solid tumor such as melanoma, head and neck, liver or kidney cancer. DNA for the CDR3: TGTGCCAGCAGCAACACAGAAGTTTATCAGCCCCAGCATTTT. Protein sequence: CASSNTEVYQPQHF. Looking up the rest from reference TRBV28 and TRBJ1-5 gives the full variable domain: DVKVTQSSRYLVKRTGEKVFLECVQDMDHENMFWYRQDPGLGLRLIYFSYDVKMKEKGDIPEGYSVSREKKERFSLILESASTNQTSMYLCASSNTEVYQPQHFGDGTRLSIL.